This TCR beta chain was observed in a study of glioma-infiltrating T cells. Using RNA template, CDR3s of TCR alpha and beta were amplified with iRepertoire arm-PCR. TCRdb re-called the multiplex PCR reads with MiXCR, one entry per CDR3 protein. Among 150,000 or so distinct CDR3 sequences, around 42% were seen once, and the ten largest hold around 20%. About this clonotype itself: The antigen is unknown.

Study-level findings and limits: Tissue-blood divergence was below expectation in non-neoplastic patients, above in gliomas.

The CDR3 runs 15 residues. Germline CDR1 and CDR2: KGHSH and LQKENI. V was clipped by 2 bases and J by 5 bases, with 15 bases between them. The J gene is TRBJ2-5, the V gene TRBV18; D may match TRBD1 or TRBD2 (5 bases each). The clonotype was recovered from a human donor with low-grade glioma or glioblastoma, undergoing nonglioma brain surgery, or in good health (not recorded which). The sample was glioma tissue, nonneoplastic brain tissue, or PBMCs (not recorded which). CDR3 DNA: TGTGCCAGCTCACCAACCGGGACGCCGGAGGAGACCCAGTACTTC. This gives the protein CASSPTGTPEETQYF.